This TCR beta chain was sequenced during a study of CD8 T cells in ankylosing spondylitis. TCRdb independently ran MiXCR on the 5' RACE reads; one entry per CDR3 protein. The table has over 700,000 distinct CDR3 sequences, around 19% seen once. General study points: A motif in TCR beta, a set of roughly 8 highly homologous variants, appeared characteristic of ankylosing spondylitis blood.

Per germline, CDR1 SGHAT and CDR2 FQDESV (reference sequence). The CDR3 length is 16 residues. V lost 1 base to trimming and J lost 0 bases, with 13 bases between them. As regards this clonotype: Its antigen is unknown.

What was sequenced was blood, either unsorted or a sorted T cell fraction (not recorded which). The TCR was taken from a male donor with ankylosing spondylitis. The rearrangement joins TRBV11-1 to TRBJ2-7; D perhaps matches TRBD2 (6 bases). In DNA form, the CDR3 reads TGTGCCAGCAGCTTAGAGTTTGGGGGGAGCTCCTACGAGCAGTACTTC. Its protein product is CASSLEFGGSSYEQYF.